Listed below are T cell receptor beta chains from one sample, sequenced in a study of beta chain features in type 1 diabetes. Measured with immunoSEQ multiplex PCR; TCRdb has only the in-frame clones, and not every one. The table has nearly 700,000 clones, around an eighth seen once; the top ten hold about 0.02%. The sequencing input was naive CD4+ T cells from blood. The receptors stem from a man aged 18-30 years with type 1 diabetes. Each CDR3 is given with its conserved first and last residue. D genes are given only for firm matches. Size tells how often a clone was seen (once, few, many) or the class of an expanded clone, and some rows leave it out.

d_call j_call v_call clone_size cdr3_nt cdr3_aa
NA TRBJ2-7 TRBV18 few TGTGCCAGCTCACCAAGTGCAGGAGAAGACGAGCAGTACTTC CASSPSAGEDEQYF
NA TRBJ2-6 TRBV5-1 NA TGCGCCAGCAGCTCAGAAGTATCTGGGGCCAACGTCCTGACTTTC CASSSEVSGANVLTF
NA TRBJ2-2 TRBV6-5 NA TGTGCCAGCAGTCGGAGGACCGGGGAGCTGTTTTTT CASSRRTGELFF
NA TRBJ2-1 TRBV2 NA TGTGCCAGCACGATGAGGGATCTAGGTGAGCAGTTCTTC CASTMRDLGEQFF
TRBD1 TRBJ1-5 TRBV5-6 NA TGTGCCAGCAGCTCTGAAGGGACAGCGCCATATCAGCCCCAGCATTTT CASSSEGTAPYQPQHF
TRBD2 TRBJ2-5 TRBV9 few TGTGCCAGCAGCGTAGCCCCCGGGACTAGCGGGGGGGCAGAGACCCAGTACTTC CASSVAPGTSGGAETQYF
NA TRBJ2-2 TRBV27 few TGTGCCAGCAGTATGACAGGGAACACCGGGGAGCTGTTTTTT CASSMTGNTGELFF
TRBD1 TRBJ1-5 TRBV7-9 NA TGTGCCAGCAGCGGCCAGGGACAGGGTTATCAGCCCCAGCATTTT CASSGQGQGYQPQHF
TRBD1 TRBJ2-7 TRBV19 NA TGTGCCAGTAGTCCAACCCAGACAGGGGTAACCTACGAGCAGTACTTC CASSPTQTGVTYEQYF
TRBD1 TRBJ2-7 TRBV29-1 few TGCAGCGGTGGGACAGGGGCCTACGAGCAGTACTTC CSGGTGAYEQYF
NA TRBJ2-3 TRBV29-1 NA TGCAGCGTTGATCCCAACACAGATACGCAGTATTTT CSVDPNTDTQYF
NA TRBJ1-5 TRBV30 NA TGTGCCTGGAGTGTCTCAGGGAATCAGCCCCAGCATTTT CAWSVSGNQPQHF
TRBD2 TRBJ2-7 TRBV2 NA TGTGCCAGCAGTGAAAACACGGGAGCGGGGGAGCAGTACTTC CASSENTGAGEQYF
NA TRBJ2-1 TRBV5-1 few TGCGCCAGCAGCTCCGGAGGGCCCTACAATGAGCAGTTCTTC CASSSGGPYNEQFF
TRBD2 TRBJ2-7 TRBV7-9 few TGTGCCAGCAGCCCGCCGTTAGCGGGGGGCCAGGGTAGCGAGCAGTACTTC CASSPPLAGGQGSEQYF
NA TRBJ1-1 TRBV20-1 NA TGCAGTGCTACGGGGAGCACTGAAGCTTTCTTT CSATGSTEAFF
NA TRBJ2-4 TRBV19 NA TGTGCCAGTAGTGGACTGAACATAGCCAAAAACATTCAGTACTTC CASSGLNIAKNIQYF
NA TRBJ1-2 TRBV2 NA TGTGCCAGCAGCCTCAGGGCAGAGGGCCCCCACTATGGCTACACCTTC CASSLRAEGPHYGYTF
NA TRBJ2-3 TRBV29-1 NA TGCAGCTCCCGGGACGGGGGCAGCACAGATACGCAGTATTTT CSSRDGGSTDTQYF
TRBD1 TRBJ1-2 TRBV28 few TGTGCCAGCAGTGCGGGACAGTGGAACTATGGCTACACCTTC CASSAGQWNYGYTF
NA TRBJ2-3 TRBV10-3 NA TGTGCCATCAGTGAGGACCGTAATTCCGGCGGGGCTAGCACAGATACGCAGTATTTT CAISEDRNSGGASTDTQYF
NA TRBJ2-3 TRBV6-1 NA TGTGCCAGCATCTTCGGAGGGTTCGCAGATACGCAGTATTTT CASIFGGFADTQYF
TRBD1 TRBJ1-2 TRBV30 NA TGTGCCTGGAGTTTCCAAAGACCCGAGAAGGACAGGGCGTTTATCTATGGCTACACCTTC CAWSFQRPEKDRAFIYGYTF
NA TRBJ2-1 TRBV28 few TGTGCCAGCAGTTTATATGAGCAGTTCTTC CASSLYEQFF
TRBD1 TRBJ1-1 TRBV5-1 NA TGCGCCAGCTACCGGACAGGGGGCGCGAAGACTGAAGCTTTCTTT CASYRTGGAKTEAFF
NA TRBJ1-2 TRBV7-9 NA TGTGCCAGCAGCTTAGGGGGACAACAGGAGGATGGCTACACCTTC CASSLGGQQEDGYTF
TRBD1 TRBJ1-2 TRBV7-9 NA TGTGCCAGCAGCTTGGGGCCGACAGGGGTAGACTATGGCTACACCTTC CASSLGPTGVDYGYTF
TRBD2 TRBJ2-1 TRBV30 few TGTGCCTGGAGTGCCTTAGCGGGGGGCTACTACAATGAGCAGTTCTTC CAWSALAGGYYNEQFF
TRBD1 TRBJ1-1 TRBV30 NA TGTGCCTGGAGACCAACGGACAGGGATGAGGCTGAAGCTTTCTTT CAWRPTDRDEAEAFF
NA TRBJ1-4 TRBV9 few TGTGCCAGCAGCGCCGGACAGCCTGCAACTAATGAAAAACTGTTTTTT CASSAGQPATNEKLFF
NA TRBJ2-3 TRBV28 NA TGTGCCAGCTCACCCCTTTCCGGTGGCCGAGATACGCAGTATTTT CASSPLSGGRDTQYF
NA TRBJ1-5 TRBV11-2 NA TGTGCCAGCAGCTTACAGGATAGCAATCAGCCCCAGCATTTT CASSLQDSNQPQHF
NA TRBJ2-1 TRBV14 few TGTGCCAGCAGCCAAGGGCACGGCTACAATGAGCAGTTCTTC CASSQGHGYNEQFF
NA TRBJ2-5 TRBV28 NA TGTGCCAGCAGTTTATCCCCGGATGTCCAAGAGACCCAGTACTTC CASSLSPDVQETQYF
NA TRBJ1-1 TRBV7-2 NA TGTGCCAGCAGCTTGGGCAGTCGAATGAACACTGAAGCTTTCTTT CASSLGSRMNTEAFF
TRBD1 TRBJ2-7 TRBV5-4 NA TGTGCCAGCAGCTTTCAGGCAGGGGGCCTCTACGAGCAGTACTTC CASSFQAGGLYEQYF
NA TRBJ2-5 TRBV7-9 NA TGTGCCACCCAAGGGGGGGCCTGGGAGACCCAGTACTTC CATQGGAWETQYF
NA TRBJ2-5 TRBV6-5 few TGTGCCAGCAGTCCGGGGGGCCGGGAGACCCAGTACTTC CASSPGGRETQYF
TRBD2 TRBJ2-1 TRBV30 NA TGTGCCTGGAGGGGACTAGCGGTGAATGAGCAGTTCTTC CAWRGLAVNEQFF
NA TRBJ1-5 TRBV28 NA TGTGCCAGCAGTTTACCCAGGGAAGATCAGCCCCAGCATTTT CASSLPREDQPQHF